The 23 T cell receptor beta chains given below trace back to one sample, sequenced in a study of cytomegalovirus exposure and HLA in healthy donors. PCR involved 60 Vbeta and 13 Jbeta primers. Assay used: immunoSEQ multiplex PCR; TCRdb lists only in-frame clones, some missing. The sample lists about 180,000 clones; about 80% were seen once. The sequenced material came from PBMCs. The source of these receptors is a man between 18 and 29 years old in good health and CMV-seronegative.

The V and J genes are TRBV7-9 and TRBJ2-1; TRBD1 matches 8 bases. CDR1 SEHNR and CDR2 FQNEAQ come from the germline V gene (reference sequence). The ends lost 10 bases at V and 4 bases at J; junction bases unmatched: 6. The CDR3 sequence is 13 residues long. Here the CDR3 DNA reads TGTGCCACTCTCCAGGGGGCTTACAATGAGCAGTTCTTC. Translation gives CATLQGAYNEQFF.

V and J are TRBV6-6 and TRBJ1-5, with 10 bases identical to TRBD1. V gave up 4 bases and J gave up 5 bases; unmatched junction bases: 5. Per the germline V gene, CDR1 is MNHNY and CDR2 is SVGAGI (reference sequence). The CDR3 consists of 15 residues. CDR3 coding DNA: TGTGCCAGCAGTTTCCGGGACAGGGGCCATCAGCCCCAGCATTTT. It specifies CASSFRDRGHQPQHF.

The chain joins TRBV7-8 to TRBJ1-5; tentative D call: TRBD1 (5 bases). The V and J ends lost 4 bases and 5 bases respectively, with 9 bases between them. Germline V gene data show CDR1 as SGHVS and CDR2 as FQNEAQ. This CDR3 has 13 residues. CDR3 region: CASSSGGDQPQHF. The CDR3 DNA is TGTGCCAGCAGCTCCGGGGGGGATCAGCCCCAGCATTTT.

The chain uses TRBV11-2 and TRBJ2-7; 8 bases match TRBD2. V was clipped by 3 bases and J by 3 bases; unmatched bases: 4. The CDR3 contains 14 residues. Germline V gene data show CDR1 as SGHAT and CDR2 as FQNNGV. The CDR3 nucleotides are TGTGCCAGCAGCTTCTCAGCGGGAGTCTACGAGCAGTACTTC. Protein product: CASSFSAGVYEQYF.

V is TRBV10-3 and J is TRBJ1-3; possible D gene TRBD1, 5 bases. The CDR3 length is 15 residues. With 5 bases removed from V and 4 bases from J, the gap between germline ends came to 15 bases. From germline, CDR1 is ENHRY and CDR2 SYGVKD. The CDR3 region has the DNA TGTGCCATCAGTCGGCAGGGAAAACTCGGAAACACCATATATTTT. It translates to CAISRQGKLGNTIYF.

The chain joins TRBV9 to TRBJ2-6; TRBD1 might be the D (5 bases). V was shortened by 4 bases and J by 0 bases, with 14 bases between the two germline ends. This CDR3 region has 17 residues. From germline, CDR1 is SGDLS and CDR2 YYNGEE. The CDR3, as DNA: TGTGCCAGCAGCACCAGGGATCCCACCTCTGGGGCCAACGTCCTGACTTTC. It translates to CASSTRDPTSGANVLTF.

The CDR3 DNA reads as TGTGCCAGCAGTTTGACAGGGGAAAGGAACACTGAAGCTTTCTTT. Its protein product is CASSLTGERNTEAFF. The chain carries TRBV28 and TRBJ1-1; 8 bases map to TRBD1. Germline V gene sequence: CDR1 MDHEN, CDR2 SYDVKM. CDR3 size: 15 residues. The ends lost 3 bases at V and 1 base at J; junction bases unmatched: 4.

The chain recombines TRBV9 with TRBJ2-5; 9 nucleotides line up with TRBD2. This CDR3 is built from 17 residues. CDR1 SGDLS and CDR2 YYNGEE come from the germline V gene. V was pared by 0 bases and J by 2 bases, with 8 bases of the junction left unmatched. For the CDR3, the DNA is TGTGCCAGCAGCGTAGCTACGAGCGGGGGGAAACAAGAGACCCAGTACTTC. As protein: CASSVATSGGKQETQYF.

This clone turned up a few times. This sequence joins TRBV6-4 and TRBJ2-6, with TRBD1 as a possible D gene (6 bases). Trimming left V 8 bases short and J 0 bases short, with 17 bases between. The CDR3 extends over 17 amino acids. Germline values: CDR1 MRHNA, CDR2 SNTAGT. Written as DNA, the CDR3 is TGTGCCAGCTCCACGGGGACAAGCAACTCTGGGGCCAACGTCCTGACTTTC. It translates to CASSTGTSNSGANVLTF.

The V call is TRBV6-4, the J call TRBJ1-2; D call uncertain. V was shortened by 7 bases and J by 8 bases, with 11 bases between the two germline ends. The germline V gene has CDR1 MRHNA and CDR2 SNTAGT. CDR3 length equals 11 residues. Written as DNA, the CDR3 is TGTGCCAGCACGATCCCGGGGGGCTACACCTTC. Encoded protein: CASTIPGGYTF.

The CDR3 region has the DNA TGTGCCAGCAGCTTAGAGATTAGCTACGAGCAGTACTTC. Translating gives CASSLEISYEQYF. This sequence joins TRBV7-6 and TRBJ2-7; D is uncertain. The CDR3 runs 13 residues. V lost 1 base, J lost 3 bases, and 7 bases lay in between. CDR1 and CDR2 from the germline V gene are SGHVS and FNYEAQ.

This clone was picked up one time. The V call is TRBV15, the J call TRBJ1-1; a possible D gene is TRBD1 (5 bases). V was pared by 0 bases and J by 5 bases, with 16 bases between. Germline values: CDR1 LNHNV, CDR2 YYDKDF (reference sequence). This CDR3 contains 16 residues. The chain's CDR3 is CATSRDVQATGTEAFF. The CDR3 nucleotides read TGTGCCACCAGCAGAGATGTACAGGCCACGGGTACTGAAGCTTTCTTT.

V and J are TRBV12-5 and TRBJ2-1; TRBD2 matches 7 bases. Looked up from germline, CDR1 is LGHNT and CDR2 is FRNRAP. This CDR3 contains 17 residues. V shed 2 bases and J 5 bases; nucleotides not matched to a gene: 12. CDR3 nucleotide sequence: TGTGCTAGTGGTTTGCTCTTAGGCGGGAGCCACGACAATGAGCAGTTCTTC. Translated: CASGLLLGGSHDNEQFF.

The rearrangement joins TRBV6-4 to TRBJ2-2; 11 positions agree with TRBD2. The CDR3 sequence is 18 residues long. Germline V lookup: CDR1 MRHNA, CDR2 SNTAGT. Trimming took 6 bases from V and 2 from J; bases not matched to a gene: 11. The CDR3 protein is CASSLPGLAAKNTGELFF. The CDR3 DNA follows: TGTGCCAGCAGCCTCCCGGGACTAGCGGCCAAAAACACCGGGGAGCTGTTTTTT.

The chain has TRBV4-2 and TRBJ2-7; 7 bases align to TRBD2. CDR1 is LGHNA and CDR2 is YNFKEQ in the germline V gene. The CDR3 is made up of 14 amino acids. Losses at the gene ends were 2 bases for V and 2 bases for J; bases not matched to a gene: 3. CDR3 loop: CASSQQSGTYEQYF. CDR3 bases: TGTGCCAGCAGCCAACAAAGCGGGACCTACGAGCAGTACTTC.

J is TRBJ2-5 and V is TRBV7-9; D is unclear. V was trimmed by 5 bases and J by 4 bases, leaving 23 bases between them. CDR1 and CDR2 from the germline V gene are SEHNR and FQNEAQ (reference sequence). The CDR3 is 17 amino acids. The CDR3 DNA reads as TGTGCCAGCAGCCCTCCCCAGCGAGTATCAACGGGAGAGACCCAGTACTTC. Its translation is CASSPPQRVSTGETQYF.

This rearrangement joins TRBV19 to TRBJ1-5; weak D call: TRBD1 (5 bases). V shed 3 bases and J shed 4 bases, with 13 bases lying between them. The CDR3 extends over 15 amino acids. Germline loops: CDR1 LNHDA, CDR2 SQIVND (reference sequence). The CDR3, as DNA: TGTGCCAGTAGTATGGGGGGGGACCTTAATCAGCCCCAGCATTTT. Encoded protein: CASSMGGDLNQPQHF.

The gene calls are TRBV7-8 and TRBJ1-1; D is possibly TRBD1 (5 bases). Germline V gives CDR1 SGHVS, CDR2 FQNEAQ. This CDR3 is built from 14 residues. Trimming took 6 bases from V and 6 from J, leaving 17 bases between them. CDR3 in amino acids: CASRRDLGDAEAFF. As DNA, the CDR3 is TGTGCCAGCAGAAGGGACTTAGGTGACGCTGAAGCTTTCTTT.

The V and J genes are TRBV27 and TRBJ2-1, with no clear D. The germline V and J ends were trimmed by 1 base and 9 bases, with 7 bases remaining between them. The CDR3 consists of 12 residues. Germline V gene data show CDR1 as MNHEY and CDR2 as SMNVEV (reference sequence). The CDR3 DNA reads TGTGCCAGCAGTTTATGGCCTGGTGAGCAGTTCTTC. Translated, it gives CASSLWPGEQFF.

As DNA, the CDR3 is TGTGCCAGCAGCTTATTAAGTGCTAGCGGGACTCGGGAGCCAGATACGCAGTATTTT. Amino acids: CASSLLSASGTREPDTQYF. The rearrangement uses TRBV7-2 and TRBJ2-3; TRBD2 matches at 9 bases. V shed 2 bases and J 4 bases; nucleotides not matched to a gene: 16. Germline CDR1 and CDR2: SGHTA and FQGNSA. This CDR3 is built from 19 residues.

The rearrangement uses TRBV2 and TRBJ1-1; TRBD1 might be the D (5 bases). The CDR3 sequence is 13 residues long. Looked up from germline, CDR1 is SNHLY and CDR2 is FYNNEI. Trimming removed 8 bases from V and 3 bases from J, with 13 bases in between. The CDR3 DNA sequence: TGTGCCAGCGGTGTGGGCAGGGACACTGAAGCTTTCTTT. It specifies CASGVGRDTEAFF.

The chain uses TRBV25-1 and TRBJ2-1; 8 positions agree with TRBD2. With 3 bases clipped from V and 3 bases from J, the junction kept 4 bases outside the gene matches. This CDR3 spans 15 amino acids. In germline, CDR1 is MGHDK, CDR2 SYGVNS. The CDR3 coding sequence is TGTGCCAGCAGTGACTGGACTAGCTACTACAATGAGCAGTTCTTC. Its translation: CASSDWTSYYNEQFF.

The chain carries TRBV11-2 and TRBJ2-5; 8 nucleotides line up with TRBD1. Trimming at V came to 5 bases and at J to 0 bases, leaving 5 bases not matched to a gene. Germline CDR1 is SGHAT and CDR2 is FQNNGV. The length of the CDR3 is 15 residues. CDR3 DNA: TGTGCCAGCAGCCCGCGGACAGGGTACCAAGAGACCCAGTACTTC. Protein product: CASSPRTGYQETQYF.